What follows are 9 T cell receptor beta chains derived from one specimen sequenced in a study of blood T cell repertoires in COVID-19. The assay was immunoSEQ multiplex PCR, and TCRdb's table has in-frame clones only and misses some. Of some 200,000 clones in the sample, about 80% were seen once. The sample taken for sequencing was peripheral blood. The source of these receptors is an older woman with acute or convalescent COVID-19.

The chain is built from TRBV18 and TRBJ1-2; D is undetermined. Germline CDR1 is KGHSH and CDR2 is LQKENI. V dropped 5 bases and J dropped 7 bases, with 8 bases sitting between them. This CDR3 contains 11 residues. CDR3: CASSSYSGYTF. For the CDR3, the DNA is TGTGCCAGCTCATCGTACAGTGGCTACACCTTC.

The chain carries TRBV6-5 and TRBJ1-4, with TRBD1 as a possible D gene (6 bases). V was trimmed by 10 bases and J by 4 bases, leaving 10 bases between them. The CDR3 loop spans 12 amino acids. Germline V CDR1 and CDR2: MNHEY, SVGAGI. CDR3 loop: CATGQLNEKLFF. The CDR3 DNA follows: TGTGCCACAGGACAGCTTAATGAAAAACTGTTTTTT.

The chain joins TRBV6-6 to TRBJ1-5, with D possibly matching TRBD1 (6 bases). V lost 5 bases and J 6 bases, leaving 20 bases between the germline ends. The CDR3 is 16 residues long. Looked up from germline, CDR1 is MNHNY and CDR2 is SVGAGI (reference sequence). The DNA for the CDR3 is TGTGCCAGCAGTCCCCTCCGCCGGGACATAAGTCAGCCCCAGCATTTT. It specifies CASSPLRRDISQPQHF.

The V call is TRBV30, the J call TRBJ1-2, with 7 bases lining up with TRBD1. J lost 3 bases, V lost 7 bases, and 5 bases had no gene match. The CDR3 extends over 12 amino acids. The germline gives CDR1 GTSNPN, CDR2 SVGIG (reference sequence). The CDR3 DNA reads TGTGCCTTAAACAGGGGCGACTATGGCTACACCTTC. It yields the protein CALNRGDYGYTF. Full variable domain (missing parts from reference TRBV30 and TRBJ1-2): SQTIHQWPATLVQPVGSPLSLECTVEGTSNPNLYWYRQAAGRGLQLLFYSVGIGQISSEVPQNLSASRPQDRQFILSSKKLLLSDSGFYLCALNRGDYGYTFGSGTRLTVV.

The sample holds one count of this clone. This chain joins TRBV5-1 and TRBJ2-2; D remains unclear. This CDR3 has 14 residues. The V gene lost 1 base and the J gene lost 4 bases, with 8 bases spanning the gap. In germline, CDR1 is SGHRS, CDR2 YFSETQ. DNA of the CDR3: TGCGCCAGCAGCTTGTCGTCCTTCACCGGGGAGCTGTTTTTT. Its protein product is CASSLSSFTGELFF.

This chain uses TRBV14 with TRBJ1-1, with D unresolved. The germline V and J ends were trimmed by 2 bases and 0 bases, with 10 bases remaining between them. The length of the CDR3 is 15 residues. CDR1 and CDR2 (germline): SGHDN, FVKESK. The CDR3 region is CASSQTGGMNTEAFF. CDR3 nucleotide sequence: TGTGCCAGCAGCCAAACCGGCGGGATGAACACTGAAGCTTTCTTT.

V is TRBV12-5 and J is TRBJ1-4; 7 nucleotides align to TRBD1. This CDR3 contains 15 residues. J lost 0 bases, V lost 5 bases, and 3 bases had no gene match. CDR1 is LGHNT and CDR2 is FRNRAP in the germline V gene. The CDR3 loop is CASGPGQTTNEKLFF. CDR3 DNA sequence: TGTGCTAGTGGTCCGGGACAGACAACTAATGAAAAACTGTTTTTT.

The chain joins TRBV7-2 to TRBJ1-1, with a weak D call TRBD1 (5 bases). The CDR3 length is 18 residues. Trimming left V 1 base short and J 1 base short, with 19 bases between. Germline CDR1 reads SGHTA; CDR2 reads FQGNSA. CDR3 in amino acids: CASSLESQWRGRNTEAFF. The CDR3 region has the DNA TGTGCCAGCAGCTTAGAGAGCCAATGGAGGGGAAGGAACACTGAAGCTTTCTTT.

The chain recombines TRBV15 with TRBJ2-2, with no clear D. Germline V gene sequence: CDR1 LNHNV, CDR2 YYDKDF (reference sequence). The V and J ends lost 3 bases and 6 bases respectively, with 14 bases between them. The CDR3 is 15 amino acids. The CDR3 DNA sequence: TGTGCCACCAGCAGCCCCTCTAGAGGCCCCGGGGAGCTGTTTTTT. Translated, it gives CATSSPSRGPGELFF.